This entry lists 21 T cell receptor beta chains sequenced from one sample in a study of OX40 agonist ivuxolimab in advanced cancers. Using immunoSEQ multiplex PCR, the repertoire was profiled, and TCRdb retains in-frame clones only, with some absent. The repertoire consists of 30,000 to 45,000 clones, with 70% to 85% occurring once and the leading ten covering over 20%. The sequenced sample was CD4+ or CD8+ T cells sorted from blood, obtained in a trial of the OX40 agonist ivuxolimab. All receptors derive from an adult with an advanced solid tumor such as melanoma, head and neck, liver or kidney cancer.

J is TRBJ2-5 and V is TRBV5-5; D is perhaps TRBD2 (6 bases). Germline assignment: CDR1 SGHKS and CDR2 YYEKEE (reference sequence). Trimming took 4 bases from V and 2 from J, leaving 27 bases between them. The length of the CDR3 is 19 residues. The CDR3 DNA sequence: TGTGCCAGCAGCATACCACCACCGCTCGGGGGACCCAGACAAGAGACCCAGTACTTC. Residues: CASSIPPPLGGPRQETQYF.

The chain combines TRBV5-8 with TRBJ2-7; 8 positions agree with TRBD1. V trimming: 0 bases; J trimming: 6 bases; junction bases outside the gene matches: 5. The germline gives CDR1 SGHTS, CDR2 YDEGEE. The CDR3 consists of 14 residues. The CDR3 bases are TGTGCCAGCAGCTTGGCGGACAGGGTCAGCGAGCAGTACTTC. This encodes CASSLADRVSEQYF.

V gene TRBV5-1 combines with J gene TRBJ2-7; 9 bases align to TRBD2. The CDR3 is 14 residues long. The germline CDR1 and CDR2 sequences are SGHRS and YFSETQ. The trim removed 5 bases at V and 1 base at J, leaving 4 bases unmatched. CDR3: CASSPLAGSYEQYF. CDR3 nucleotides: TGCGCCAGCAGTCCGCTAGCGGGATCCTACGAGCAGTACTTC.

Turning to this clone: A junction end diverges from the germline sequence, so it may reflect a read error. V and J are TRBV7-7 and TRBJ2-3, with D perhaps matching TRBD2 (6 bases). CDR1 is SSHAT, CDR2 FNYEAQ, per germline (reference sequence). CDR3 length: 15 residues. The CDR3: CASSRGGASTDTQYF. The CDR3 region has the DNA TGTGCTAGCAGCCGAGGAGGGGCAAGCACAGATACGCAGTATTTT.

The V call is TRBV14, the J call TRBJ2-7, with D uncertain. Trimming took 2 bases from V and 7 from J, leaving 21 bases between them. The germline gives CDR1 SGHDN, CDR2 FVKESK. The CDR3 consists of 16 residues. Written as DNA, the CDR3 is TGTGCCAGCAGCCAAACCCCCGTCAGGAATTGTCGGGAGCAGTACTTC. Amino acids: CASSQTPVRNCREQYF.

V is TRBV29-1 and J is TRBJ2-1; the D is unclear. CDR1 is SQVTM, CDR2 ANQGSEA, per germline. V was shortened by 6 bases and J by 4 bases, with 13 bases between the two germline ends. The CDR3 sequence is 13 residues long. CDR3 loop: CSVPGPLYNEQFF. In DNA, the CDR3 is TGCAGCGTCCCTGGGCCCCTTTACAATGAGCAGTTCTTC.

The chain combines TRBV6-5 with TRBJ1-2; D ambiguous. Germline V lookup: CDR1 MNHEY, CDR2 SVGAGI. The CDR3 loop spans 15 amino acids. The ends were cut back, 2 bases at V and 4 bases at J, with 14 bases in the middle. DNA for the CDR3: TGTGCCAGCAGTTACCGCGGGCGGGAACTCTATGGCTACACCTTC. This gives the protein CASSYRGRELYGYTF.

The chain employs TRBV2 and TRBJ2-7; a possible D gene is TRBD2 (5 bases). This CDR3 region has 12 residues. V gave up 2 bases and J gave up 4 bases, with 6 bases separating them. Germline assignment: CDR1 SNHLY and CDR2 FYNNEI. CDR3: CASSEREYEQYF. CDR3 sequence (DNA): TGTGCCAGCAGTGAAAGGGAGTACGAGCAGTACTTC.

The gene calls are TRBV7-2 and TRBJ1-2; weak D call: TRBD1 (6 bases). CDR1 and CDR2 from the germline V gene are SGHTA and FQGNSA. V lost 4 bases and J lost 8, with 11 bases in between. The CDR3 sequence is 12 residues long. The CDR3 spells CASSSRGGGYTF. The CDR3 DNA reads TGTGCCAGCAGCTCTAGGGGGGGCGGCTACACCTTC.

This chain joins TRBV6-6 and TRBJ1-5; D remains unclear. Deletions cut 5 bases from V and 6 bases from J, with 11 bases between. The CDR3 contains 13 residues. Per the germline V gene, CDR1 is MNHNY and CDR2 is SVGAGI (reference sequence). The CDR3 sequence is CASSRSRGQPQHF. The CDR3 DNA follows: TGTGCCAGCAGTCGGAGTCGAGGTCAGCCCCAGCATTTT.

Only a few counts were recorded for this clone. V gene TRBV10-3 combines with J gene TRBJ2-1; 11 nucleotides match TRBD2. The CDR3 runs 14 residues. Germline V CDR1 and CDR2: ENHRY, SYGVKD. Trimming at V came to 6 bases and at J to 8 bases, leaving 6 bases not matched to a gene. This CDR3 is CAISVSGGAHEQFF. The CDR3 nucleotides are TGTGCCATCAGCGTTAGCGGGGGGGCTCATGAGCAGTTCTTC.

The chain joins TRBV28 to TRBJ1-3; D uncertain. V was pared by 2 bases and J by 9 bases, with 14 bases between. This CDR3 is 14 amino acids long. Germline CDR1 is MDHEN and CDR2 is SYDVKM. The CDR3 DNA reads TGTGCCAGCAGTTTAAGCGCTACGGGAGGCACCATATATTTT. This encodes CASSLSATGGTIYF.

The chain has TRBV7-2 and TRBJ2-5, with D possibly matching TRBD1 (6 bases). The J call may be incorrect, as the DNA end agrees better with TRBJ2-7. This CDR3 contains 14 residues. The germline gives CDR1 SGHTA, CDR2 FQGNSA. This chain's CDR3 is CASSPYRETYEQYF. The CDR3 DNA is TGTGCCAGCAGCCCTTACAGGGAAACCTACGAGCAGTACTTC.

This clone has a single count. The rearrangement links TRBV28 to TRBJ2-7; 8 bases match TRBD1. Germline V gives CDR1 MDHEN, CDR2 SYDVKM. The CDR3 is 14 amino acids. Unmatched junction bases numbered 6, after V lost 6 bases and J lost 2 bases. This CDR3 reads CASSWGTGTYEQYF. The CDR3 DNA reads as TGTGCCAGCAGCTGGGGGACAGGTACCTACGAGCAGTACTTC.

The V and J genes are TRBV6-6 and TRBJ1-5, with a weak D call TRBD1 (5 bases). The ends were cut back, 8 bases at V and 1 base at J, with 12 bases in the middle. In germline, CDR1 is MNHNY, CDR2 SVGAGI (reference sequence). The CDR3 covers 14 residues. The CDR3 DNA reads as TGTGCCAGCGCCGGGGGGACGAGCAATCAGCCCCAGCATTTT. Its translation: CASAGGTSNQPQHF.

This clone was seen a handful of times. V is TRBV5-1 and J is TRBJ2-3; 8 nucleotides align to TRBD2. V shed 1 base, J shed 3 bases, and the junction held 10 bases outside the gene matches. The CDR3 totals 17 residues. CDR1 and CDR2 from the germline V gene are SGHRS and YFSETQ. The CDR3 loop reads CASSLQSSGGYTDTQYF. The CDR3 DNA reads TGCGCCAGCAGCTTGCAGTCAAGCGGGGGTTATACAGATACGCAGTATTTT.

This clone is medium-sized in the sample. CDR3 loop: CASSETTEVKPQHF. CDR3 bases: TGTGCCAGCAGTGAGACCACAGAAGTCAAGCCCCAGCATTTT. The rearrangement links TRBV6-1 to TRBJ1-5; unclear D gene. Germline CDR1 and CDR2: MNHNS and SASEGT. This CDR3 comprises 14 residues. Deletions cut 3 bases from V and 8 bases from J, with 14 bases between.

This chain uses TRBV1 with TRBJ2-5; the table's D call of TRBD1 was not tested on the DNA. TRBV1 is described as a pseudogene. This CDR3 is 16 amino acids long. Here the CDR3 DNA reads TGCACCAGCAGCCAAGAACGCGCTGAAGGGGGAGAGACCCAGTACTTC. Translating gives CTSSQERAEGGETQYF.

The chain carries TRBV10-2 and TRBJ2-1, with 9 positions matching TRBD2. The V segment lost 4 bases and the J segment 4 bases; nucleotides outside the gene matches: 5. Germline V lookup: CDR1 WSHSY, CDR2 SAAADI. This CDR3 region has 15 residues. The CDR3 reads CASSGSGLAYNEQFF. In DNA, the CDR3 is TGCGCCAGCAGTGGGTCAGGACTAGCGTACAATGAGCAGTTCTTC.

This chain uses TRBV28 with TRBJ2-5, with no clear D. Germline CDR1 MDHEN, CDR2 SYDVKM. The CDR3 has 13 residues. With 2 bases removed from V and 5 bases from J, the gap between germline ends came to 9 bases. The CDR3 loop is CASSLGQLETQYF. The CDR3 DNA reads TGTGCCAGCAGTTTAGGGCAGCTCGAGACCCAGTACTTC.

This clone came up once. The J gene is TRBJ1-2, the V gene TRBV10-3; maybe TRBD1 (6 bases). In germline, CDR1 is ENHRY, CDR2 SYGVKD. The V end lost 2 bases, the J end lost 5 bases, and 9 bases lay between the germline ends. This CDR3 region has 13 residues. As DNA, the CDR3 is TGTGCCATCAGTGAGACAGGGAGGTATGGCTACACCTTC. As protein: CAISETGRYGYTF.